This T cell receptor beta chain was identified in a study of blood T cell repertoires in COVID-19 (dated by TCRdb to 2018 to 2020). About the study as a whole: Samples from collaborators originated in the United States, Italy and Spain and spanned both the acute and convalescent phases of COVID-19. The prospective study material was composed of cDNA or gDNA derived from T cells, B-cell-depleted T cells, or PBMCs. The dataset comprised deeply sampled blood TCRbeta repertoires from subjects exposed to, actively infected with, or recovered from COVID-19. The repertoires were made available in a free public database intended to serve as a resource for research on the immune response to SARS-CoV-2. The samples were drawn from the first 160 participants of the ongoing ImmuneRACE study and from roughly 1,300 subjects provided by 6 global collaborators. A de-identified subject ID, COVID-19 status, age in years and sex were almost always included in the sample metadata. Where available, HLA class I and class II types were obtained from metadata supplied by the sample provider rather than from assay-based typing.

TCRbeta CDR3 regions were amplified from genomic DNA by means of the immunoSEQ Assay, a bias-controlled multiplex PCR. In the paper's pipeline: Within the assay, amplification of reference gene primers was used to estimate how many nucleated cells each sample contained. To quantify the absolute abundance of each unique TCRbeta CDR3 rearrangement, sequence reads were collapsed and filtered. Productive Simpson clonality was computed per sample as the square root of Simpson's diversity index over productive rearrangements. The table comes from immuneACCESS by way of TCRdb, which keeps in-frame sequences with V and J called. Part of the clones is missing from these tables; in studies checked, under half for an unresolved V gene and the rest for unknown reasons. V, J and clone size derive from that table, while D and trimming were established from the DNA sequence. The sample has 150,000 to 200,000 clones on record, approximately 88% of them singletons. Clones ranked in the top ten supply around 8.4% of the sample.

Reading the germline V gene gives CDR1 SGHNT and CDR2 YENEEA. Unmatched junction bases come to 7, with V trimmed by 4 bases and J by 0 bases. The CDR3 starts with the cysteine, ends with the phenylalanine, and has 16 residues. The sequence is cut down to CDR3 DNA, 48 bases in frame from base 1. What the work shows at the level of the full study, not this receptor alone: Clinical and demographic metadata were provided uncurated, with the amount varying by source and participant.

The collaborating institutions used their own protocols to collect whole blood in K2EDTA tubes. Collaborator samples were shipped for TCRbeta analysis as frozen whole blood, isolated PBMCs, or DNA extracted from either sample type. In its sample, this clone was seen a few times. This clone's antigen is unknown. Base qualities are not recorded, but no much larger clone differs from it by a single base. The V and J genes are TRBV11-3 and TRBJ2-3; TRBD2 agrees with 7 junctional bases. The source of this sequence is a woman of 80 years or more with active or convalescent COVID-19. What was sequenced was peripheral blood. Read as DNA, the sequence is TGTGCCAGCAGCTCCCCGGGGGGACCCAGCACAGATACGCAGTATTTT. Its translation is CASSSPGGPSTDTQYF.